Described below is a single T cell receptor (beta chain) sequence and its context. The antigen remains undetermined. The sample is drawn from a study of T cell responses to AZD1222 COVID-19 vaccine. Study-level findings and limits: Clonal diversity was possibly underestimated, and the donors were mostly white British, with more females.

Some clones are missing from TCRdb's copy, which holds only in-frame ones; the method was immunoSEQ multiplex PCR. The sample lists roughly 51,000 clones; roughly 90% were seen once. Timing groups of about 4 and about 12 weeks for second doses were pooled. Germline trimming cut 7 bases from V and 5 bases from J; bases unmatched to any gene: 13. This CDR3 has 15 amino acids. CDR1 and CDR2 (germline): MNHEY, SVGAGI. This sequence was found in an adult who received the AZD1222 COVID-19 vaccine. The V and J genes are TRBV6-5 and TRBJ2-5; 7 nucleotides align to TRBD2. The sample consisted of peripheral blood, taken 28 days after the second AZD1222 dose. As DNA, the CDR3 is TGTGCCAGCACTGACTCGGGGAGGGCTGTGGAGACCCAGTACTTC. Translating gives CASTDSGRAVETQYF.